The clone carrying this T cell receptor beta chain was observed a handful of times. Its antigen is not identified. This sample is drawn from a study of T cells in Graves' hyperthyroidism and ophthalmopathy. Study conclusions and caveats: Appearing also in blood were most of the thyroid clonotypes expanded above 0.001.

The CDR3 has 13 amino acids. V lost 1 base and J 8 bases, leaving 9 bases between the germline ends. Germline CDR1 reads SEHNR; CDR2 reads FQNEAQ (reference sequence). Participants, patients aged 18 to 65, had newly diagnosed hyperthyroidism with a duration under 2 months. Patients with uncontrolled infections, other autoimmune diseases, pregnancy or lactation were excluded. Clinical symptoms, serum thyroxine, TRAb, thyroid ultrasound and orbital computed tomography established diagnosis. TCR beta CDR3 regions were amplified from RNA transcripts. The TCR CDR3 first-round RT-PCR relied on the HTBI primer set. Each CDR3 protein is one row after TCRdb ran MiXCR on the multiplex PCR reads. The table lists roughly 700,000 distinct CDR3 sequences, roughly 17% of them singletons.

The source of this sequence is a man in his fifties or sixties with Graves' hyperthyroidism. The chain uses TRBV7-9 and TRBJ2-1; no firm D call. The sequencing input was blood. CDR3 bases: TGTGCCAGCAGCTTAGAGAGGACGCATGAGCAGTTCTTC. Amino acids: CASSLERTHEQFF.